The 16 T cell receptor beta chains below all came from one sample that was sequenced in a study of CD8 T cells in Susac syndrome. The RNA input was about 0.5 to 1 ug, and it was reverse transcribed with random hexamers. Via MiXCR, TCRdb re-called the immunoSEQ multiplex PCR reads, giving one row per CDR3 protein. The data contain around 200,000 distinct CDR3 sequences, about 93% of them singletons. The sequenced sample consisted of CD8+ T cells from PBMCs. Every receptor here comes from a human donor with multiple sclerosis.

The chain recombines TRBV19 with TRBJ1-4; a possible D gene is TRBD1 (6 bases). Deletions cut 6 bases from V and 6 bases from J, with 11 bases between. The germline V gene has CDR1 LNHDA and CDR2 SQIVND (reference sequence). The CDR3 runs to 13 residues. The CDR3 loop reads CASRQGGDEKLFF. In nucleotides, the CDR3 is TGTGCCAGTAGACAGGGCGGGGATGAAAAACTGTTTTTT.

The V call is TRBV2, the J call TRBJ2-7, with D uncertain. V lost 7 bases to trimming and J lost 4 bases, with 8 bases between them. The CDR3 length is 11 residues. The V gene's germline CDR1 is SNHLY and CDR2 FYNNEI. In nucleotides, the CDR3 is TGTGCCAGCAATGGACGGTACGAGCAGTACTTC. This encodes CASNGRYEQYF.

This sequence joins TRBV20-1 and TRBJ2-5; TRBD2 matches 12 bases. This CDR3 is 15 amino acids long. Unmatched junction bases numbered 2, after V lost 1 base and J lost 2 bases. Germline V gene lookup returns CDR1 DFQATT and CDR2 SNEGSKA (reference sequence). CDR3 DNA: TGCAGTGCTAGAGGGACTAGCGGGACTCAAGAGACCCAGTACTTC. Amino acid sequence: CSARGTSGTQETQYF.

This chain joins TRBV7-9 and TRBJ2-7; D is ambiguous. V was pared by 0 bases and J by 3 bases, with 9 bases between. The CDR3 totals 14 residues. Germline CDR1 and CDR2: SEHNR and FQNEAQ (reference sequence). The CDR3 region has the DNA TGTGCCAGCAGCTTAGCCCCGAAAAGCTACGAGCAGTACTTC. Its translation: CASSLAPKSYEQYF.

This sequence joins TRBV12-3 or TRBV12-4 and TRBJ1-5; D is possibly TRBD1 (5 bases). CDR3 length equals 15 residues. Trimming cost V 9 bases and J 3 bases, with 18 bases left between them. This CDR3 reads CASASWGEYNQPQHF. The CDR3 DNA follows: TGTGCCAGTGCGTCATGGGGGGAGTACAATCAGCCCCAGCATTTT.

This chain connects TRBV4-2 to TRBJ2-3; the match to TRBD2 covers 8 bases. Germline V lookup: CDR1 LGHNA, CDR2 YNFKEQ. The trim removed 1 base at V and 0 bases at J, leaving 0 bases unmatched. The CDR3 totals 15 residues. CDR3 sequence (DNA): TGTGCCAGCAGCCAAGTAGCGGGGAGCACAGATACGCAGTATTTT. This encodes CASSQVAGSTDTQYF.

This clonotype was detected only once. The genes are TRBV7-6 and TRBJ1-2; D is perhaps TRBD1 (5 bases). The CDR3 extends over 15 amino acids. V lost 2 bases and J 7 bases, leaving 17 bases between the germline ends. Germline CDR1 SGHVS, CDR2 FNYEAQ. CDR3 bases: TGTGCCAGCAGCTTAAAAGCGGCAGGGATGGGTGGCTACACCTTC. Translation gives CASSLKAAGMGGYTF.

This chain joins TRBV30 and TRBJ2-2; 7 nucleotides align to TRBD1. Per the germline V gene, CDR1 is GTSNPN and CDR2 is SVGIG (reference sequence). J gave up 5 bases and V 2 bases, and 5 bases lay outside the gene matches. This CDR3 is built from 14 residues. In DNA, the CDR3 is TGTGCCTGGAGTTCTGACAGGGTAACCGGGGAGCTGTTTTTT. Residues: CAWSSDRVTGELFF. Full variable domain (outside the CDR3, taken from reference TRBV30 and TRBJ2-2): SQTIHQWPATLVQPVGSPLSLECTVEGTSNPNLYWYRQAAGRGLQLLFYSVGIGQISSEVPQNLSASRPQDRQFILSSKKLLLSDSGFYLCAWSSDRVTGELFFGEGSRLTVL.

This clonotype came up a few times. The chain couples TRBV7-9 to TRBJ2-5, with TRBD1 matching over 7 bases. V dropped 3 bases and J dropped 1; count of bases not matched to a gene: 2. Germline CDR1 SEHNR, CDR2 FQNEAQ (reference sequence). CDR3 length: 14 residues. CDR3: CASSLTGTQETQYF. CDR3 sequence (DNA): TGTGCCAGCAGCTTGACAGGGACCCAAGAGACCCAGTACTTC.

The CDR3 nucleotides are TGTGCCAGCGGAAGGCGGATGAGGCTCGGCGGCAATGAGCAGTTCTTC. Its protein is CASGRRMRLGGNEQFF. This sequence joins TRBV6-1 and TRBJ2-1; D is unresolved. V shed 8 bases and J shed 6 bases, with 23 bases lying between them. Germline CDR1 is MNHNS and CDR2 is SASEGT. The CDR3 length is 16 residues.

V is TRBV9 and J is TRBJ2-2; 8 nucleotides agree with TRBD2. V shed 1 base and J 5 bases; nucleotides not matched to a gene: 10. The CDR3 spans 17 residues. Germline CDR1 reads SGDLS; CDR2 reads YYNGEE. CDR3 sequence: CASSVFESAGGTGELFF. In nucleotides, the CDR3 is TGTGCCAGCAGCGTATTTGAGTCGGCGGGGGGTACCGGGGAGCTGTTTTTT. Full variable domain (rest looked up from reference TRBV9 and TRBJ2-2): DSGVTQTPKHLITATGQRVTLRCSPRSGDLSVYWYQQSLDQGLQFLIQYYNGEERAKGNILERFSAQQFPDLHSELNLSSLELGDSALYFCASSVFESAGGTGELFFGEGSRLTVL.

This chain joins TRBV4-2 and TRBJ2-7; 8 nucleotides align to TRBD1. Germline V gives CDR1 LGHNA, CDR2 YNFKEQ. The CDR3 runs to 15 residues. The J segment lost 6 bases and the V segment lost 1 base, leaving 8 bases of the junction unmatched. CDR3 in DNA: TGTGCCAGCAGCCAAGTCGGGACAGGTCCAGCCGAGCAGTACTTC. Translation: CASSQVGTGPAEQYF.

The chain recombines TRBV20-1 with TRBJ2-1; a possible D gene is TRBD2 (5 bases). V lost 3 bases, J lost 5 bases, and 14 bases lay in between. The CDR3 is 14 amino acids. Germline loops: CDR1 DFQATT, CDR2 SNEGSKA (reference sequence). CDR3 amino acids: CSASGQAGHNEQFF. DNA of the CDR3: TGCAGTGCTAGTGGCCAGGCGGGCCACAATGAGCAGTTCTTC.

V and J are TRBV11-2 and TRBJ2-2, with TRBD1 matching over 8 bases. The CDR3 spans 15 residues. V dropped 5 bases and J dropped 3; count of bases not matched to a gene: 5. CDR1 is SGHAT, CDR2 FQNNGV, per germline. The CDR3 DNA reads as TGTGCCAGCAGCCGACAGGGGTGGGACACCGGGGAGCTGTTTTTT. Its protein product is CASSRQGWDTGELFF.

The V and J genes are TRBV13 and TRBJ1-5; maybe TRBD1 (5 bases). Trimming took off 1 base at V and 8 bases at J, with 9 bases between the two ends. This CDR3 comprises 13 residues. The germline CDR1 and CDR2 sequences are PRHDT and FYEKMQ (reference sequence). The CDR3: CASSLEGAEPQHF. The CDR3 bases are TGTGCCAGCAGCTTAGAAGGGGCCGAGCCCCAGCATTTT.

The chain employs TRBV5-1 and TRBJ1-2, with TRBD1 matching over 7 bases. The CDR3 covers 14 residues. Per the germline V gene, CDR1 is SGHRS and CDR2 is YFSETQ. V gave up 7 bases and J gave up 1 base; unmatched junction bases: 7. CDR3 loop: CASGPQGVNYGYTF. Written as DNA, the CDR3 is TGCGCCAGCGGCCCCCAGGGGGTTAACTATGGCTACACCTTC.